A selection of T cell receptor beta chains follows, all from one sample in a study of blood T cells in healthy people across ages. TCRdb re-called the 5' RACE reads with MiXCR, one entry per CDR3 protein. The sample includes 800,000 to 950,000 distinct CDR3 sequences, about 48% of them seen just once. Material: blood. Receptor source: a man aged 25-40 years in good health. The CDR3 runs from the conserved cysteine through the conserved F or W. The order of the fields is J gene, V gene, D gene, clone size, CDR3 DNA, CDR3 protein. The D gene is left open where the match is weak. Size tells how often a clone was seen (once, few, many) or the class of an expanded clone, and some rows leave it out.

TRBJ2-7	TRBV6-5	-	-	TGTGCCAGCACCCTTGGAATCGGGTACGAGCAGTACTTC	CASTLGIGYEQYF
TRBJ2-1	TRBV12-3/TRBV12-4	-	-	TGTGCCAGCAGGCTGGACAGCAACAATGAGCAGTTCTTC	CASRLDSNNEQFF
TRBJ2-2	TRBV7-2	-	-	TGTGCCAGCGGCCTGTGGGGTTTGAGTACCGGGGAGCTGTTTTTT	CASGLWGLSTGELFF
TRBJ2-7	TRBV4-2	TRBD2	-	TGTGCCAGCAGCCAAGTCTGGGGGGGGGACTCCTACGAGCAGTACTTC	CASSQVWGGDSYEQYF
TRBJ2-7	TRBV27	TRBD1	few	TGTGCCAGCAGTTTACAGGGGGTGAGGGGCGAGCAGTACTTC	CASSLQGVRGEQYF
TRBJ2-3	TRBV4-2	TRBD2	many	TGTGCCAGCAGCCAGGGGAGGGTGGAAGATACGCAGTATTTT	CASSQGRVEDTQYF
TRBJ2-1	TRBV2	-	few	TGTGCCAGCAGGTGGGAGACGTCTGTGGGCCGCAATCAATACAATGAGCAGTTCTTC	CASRWETSVGRNQYNEQFF
TRBJ2-3	TRBV9	TRBD2	-	TGTGCCAGCAGCCTAGAGGGACTAGCGGGGTTCCTCTCACAAGATACGCAGTATTTT	CASSLEGLAGFLSQDTQYF
TRBJ1-6	TRBV20-1	-	-	TGCAGTGCTAGCCAATTGACAAGGCCGGAGGGCACCCTCCACTTT	CSASQLTRPEGTLHF
TRBJ2-3	TRBV2	-	-	TGTGCCAGCAGTGAAGGGTTGCGGCGAAGCACAGATACGCAGTATTTT	CASSEGLRRSTDTQYF
TRBJ2-1	TRBV18	TRBD1	-	TGTGCCAGCTCACCGAGGACAGGGGACTACAATGAGCAGTTCTTC	CASSPRTGDYNEQFF
TRBJ1-2	TRBV7-9	-	few	TGTGCCAGCATCATGGCGGAAAACTATGGCTACACCTTC	CASIMAENYGYTF
TRBJ2-7	TRBV7-9	TRBD2	-	TGTGCCAGCACCCTAGCCGGGGGGTCCAACGAGCAGTACTTC	CASTLAGGSNEQYF
TRBJ2-7	TRBV4-1	TRBD2	-	TGCGCCAGCAGCCCAGCGGGACTAGCGGGGGGATCTTACTACGAGCAGTACTTC	CASSPAGLAGGSYYEQYF
TRBJ1-1	TRBV27	-	few	TGTGCCAGCAGTTTTAAGGTGAACACTGAAGCTTTCTTT	CASSFKVNTEAFF
TRBJ1-2	TRBV20-1	-	-	TGCAGTGTCCCCGGGACGGAGGGAGGTTACGGCTATGGCTACACCTTC	CSVPGTEGGYGYGYTF
TRBJ2-1	TRBV9	-	once	TGTGCCAGCAGCATGGATAATGAGCAGTTCTTC	CASSMDNEQFF
TRBJ2-5	TRBV29-1	-	-	TGCGGCGTTGGGATACCATCGGGTTTGAATGAGCAGTACTTC	CGVGIPSGLNEQYF
TRBJ2-4	TRBV21-1	-	few	TGTGCCAGCACCGTACGGGTTGGGACGGTCAGGGGTGGAACGGGAACCAAAAACATTCAGTACTTC	CASTVRVGTVRGGTGTKNIQYF
TRBJ2-7	TRBV4-1	TRBD2	-	TGCGCCAGCAGCCCCGGGAGCGGGGGATTTCCCAGCTCCTACGAGCAGTACTTC	CASSPGSGGFPSSYEQYF
TRBJ2-7	TRBV11-3	-	many	TGTGCCAGCAGCCCCGGGGGTTTCTACGAGCAGTACTTC	CASSPGGFYEQYF
TRBJ1-2	TRBV6-1	TRBD1	few	TGTGCCAGCAGACCTACGACCGGGACAGTTAACTATGGCTACACCTTC	CASRPTTGTVNYGYTF
TRBJ2-7	TRBV3-1	-	-	TGTGCCAGCAGCGGATCGAGCGGACCCTACGAGCAGTACTTC	CASSGSSGPYEQYF
TRBJ2-3	TRBV2	-	-	TGTGCCAGCCCTTTGGGGGTTAGCACAGATACGCAGTATTTT	CASPLGVSTDTQYF
TRBJ1-2	TRBV20-1	-	-	TGCAGTGCTAGGGAAAGGCAAAGACCTTTCCCCTATGGCTACACCTTC	CSARERQRPFPYGYTF
TRBJ2-1	TRBV24-1	TRBD1	-	TGTGCCACCAGTGATAGACAGGGGCGGTTGGATGAGCAGTTCTTC	CATSDRQGRLDEQFF
TRBJ1-4	TRBV4-1	TRBD1	-	TGCGCCAGCATCAGACAGGGAGGCCTCTCTAATGAAAAACTGTTTTTT	CASIRQGGLSNEKLFF
TRBJ2-1	TRBV2	TRBD1	-	TGTGCCAGTCTGGGACAGAGCTCCTACAATGAGCAGTTCTTC	CASLGQSSYNEQFF
TRBJ1-4	TRBV7-2	TRBD1	-	TGTGCCAGCAGCTTCGGACAGGCCGAGGGGATAAAACTGTTTTTT	CASSFGQAEGIKLFF
TRBJ2-1	TRBV7-9	TRBD1	-	TGTGCCAGCAGCTGGACGGGACAGCCCTCCTACAATGAGCAGTTCTTC	CASSWTGQPSYNEQFF
TRBJ1-2	TRBV5-8	-	-	TGTGCCAGCAGCCGGAAGGTCCCGGACTCCGGTGGCTACACCTTC	CASSRKVPDSGGYTF
TRBJ2-5	TRBV20-1	-	-	TGCAGTTACAATTCCCCGGGGCTAGAGACCCAGTACTTC	CSYNSPGLETQYF
TRBJ2-7	TRBV24-1	-	-	TGTGCCACCAGGGAACGGGGCTACGAGCAGTACTTC	CATRERGYEQYF
TRBJ2-4	TRBV7-2	TRBD1	few	TGTGCCAGCAGCTTGGGGACAGACCCGAACATTCAGTACTTC	CASSLGTDPNIQYF
TRBJ2-7	TRBV6-5	TRBD2	-	TGTGCCAGCCACAAACTAGCGGGGGGCTACGAGCAGTACTTC	CASHKLAGGYEQYF
TRBJ2-1	TRBV3-1	TRBD2	-	TGTGCCAGCAGCCGCACTAGCGGGAGGGGGAATGAGCAGTTCTTC	CASSRTSGRGNEQFF
TRBJ2-1	TRBV7-2	-	-	TGTGCCAGCAGCTTAGCAACCGACTCTTACAATGAGCAGTTCTTC	CASSLATDSYNEQFF
TRBJ2-1	TRBV20-1	-	-	TGCAGTGCTAGTTGGGGGTACAATGAGCAGTTCTTC	CSASWGYNEQFF
TRBJ2-5	TRBV20-1	-	-	TGCAGTGCTAGAGATAGGCAGTCTAGCCGAGAGACCCAGTACTTC	CSARDRQSSRETQYF
TRBJ1-2	TRBV4-1	-	few	TGCGCAGCGGGGGCAGGGGAGAACTATGGCTACACCTTC	CAAGAGENYGYTF
TRBJ2-7	TRBV15	-	few	TGTGCCACCAGCAGAGAAAGGGAGCAGTACTTC	CATSREREQYF